Presented here are 16 T cell receptor beta chains from one specimen sequenced in a study of OX40 agonist ivuxolimab in advanced cancers. The data were produced by immunoSEQ multiplex PCR, yet TCRdb's version contains in-frame clones alone and is incomplete. The table records 9,500 to 10,000 clones, around 92% of them present only once. The material was CD4+ or CD8+ T cells sorted from blood, obtained in a trial of the OX40 agonist ivuxolimab. Receptors originate from an adult with an advanced solid tumor such as melanoma, head and neck, liver or kidney cancer.

The chain joins TRBV29-1 to TRBJ2-7; tentatively, D is TRBD1 (6 bases). Germline-derived CDR1 and CDR2 are SQVTM and ANQGSEA. The CDR3 sequence is 12 residues long. Between the trimmed V and J ends, which lost 6 bases and 3 bases, there was a span of 12 bases. The CDR3 sequence is CSVWGPGYEQYF. The CDR3 DNA reads TGCAGCGTATGGGGGCCGGGCTACGAGCAGTACTTC.

The V gene is TRBV28, the J gene TRBJ1-6; D is possibly TRBD1 (5 bases). CDR3 length: 16 residues. V lost 6 bases and J 4 bases, leaving 16 bases between the germline ends. CDR1 MDHEN and CDR2 SYDVKM come from the germline V gene. In DNA form, the CDR3 reads TGTGCCAGCAGCTCCGTGGGGACCGGTTATAATTCACCCCTCCACTTT. It codes for CASSSVGTGYNSPLHF.

This chain uses TRBV5-6 with TRBJ2-7; 9 bases align to TRBD2. The junction had 2 bases not matched to a gene; V was cut back by 4 bases and J by 0 bases. Looked up from germline, CDR1 is SGHDT and CDR2 is YYEEEE. The CDR3 extends over 14 amino acids. The CDR3 region has the DNA TGTGCCAGCAGCAATAGCGGGAGCTCCTACGAGCAGTACTTC. Protein product: CASSNSGSSYEQYF.

CDR3 sequence: CASSLSSATGELFF. The CDR3 DNA sequence: TGTGCCAGCAGCTTAAGTAGCGCCACCGGGGAGCTGTTTTTT. This chain links TRBV7-3 with TRBJ2-2; weak D call: TRBD2 (5 bases). The CDR3 contains 14 residues. Trimming stripped 1 base from V and 4 bases from J, with 7 bases between. Per germline, CDR1 SGHTA and CDR2 FQGTGA. The variable domain in full, completed from reference TRBV7-3 and TRBJ2-2, reads GAGVSQTPSNKVTEKGKYVELRCDPISGHTALYWYRQSLGQGPEFLIYFQGTGAADDSGLPNDRFFAVRPEGSVSTLKIQRTERGDSAVYLCASSLSSATGELFFGEGSRLTVL.

This clone ranks as large. The chain uses TRBV2 and TRBJ2-5, with a tentative D call TRBD2 (5 bases). Trimming took off 7 bases at V and 5 bases at J, with 17 bases between the two ends. This CDR3 is built from 14 residues. The germline gives CDR1 SNHLY, CDR2 FYNNEI. The CDR3 loop reads CASKLPTGSETQYF. In nucleotides, the CDR3 is TGTGCCAGCAAACTCCCGACGGGGTCGGAGACCCAGTACTTC. Filled out from reference TRBV2 and TRBJ2-5, the complete variable domain reads EPEVTQTPSHQVTQMGQEVILRCVPISNHLYFYWYRQILGQKVEFLVSFYNNEISEKSEIFDDQFSVERPDGSNFTLKIRSTKLEDSAMYFCASKLPTGSETQYFGPGTRLLVL.

This clone has a handful of counts. The chain uses TRBV9 and TRBJ2-3; 9 nucleotides align to TRBD2. The ends lost 5 bases at V and 6 bases at J; junction bases unmatched: 4. The CDR3 has 13 amino acids. The V gene's germline CDR1 is SGDLS and CDR2 YYNGEE. The CDR3 DNA reads TGTGCCAGCAGAGCGGGAGGAGAGGATACGCAGTATTTT. Translated: CASRAGGEDTQYF.

This clone was observed a few times. The gene calls are TRBV4-2 and TRBJ1-4; weak D call: TRBD1 (6 bases). With 0 bases removed from V and 8 bases from J, the gap between germline ends came to 22 bases. CDR3 size: 18 residues. Looked up from germline, CDR1 is LGHNA and CDR2 is YNFKEQ. The CDR3 region has the DNA TGTGCCAGCAGCCAAGACCAACCGGGGGGCCAGGACCGAGAAAAACTGTTTTTT. The encoded protein is CASSQDQPGGQDREKLFF.

The chain joins TRBV10-3 to TRBJ2-2, with D hard to call. CDR1 and CDR2 from the germline V gene are ENHRY and SYGVKD. The CDR3 length is 16 residues. Trimming cost V 4 bases and J 1 base, with 13 bases left between them. CDR3: CAISGISSGNTGELFF. As DNA, the CDR3 is TGTGCCATCAGTGGGATCTCTTCAGGGAACACCGGGGAGCTGTTTTTT.

The chain joins TRBV6-9 to TRBJ1-1; weak D call: TRBD1 (5 bases). CDR1 and CDR2 from the germline V gene are MNHGY and SVAAGI. The germline V and J ends were trimmed by 7 bases and 0 bases, with 9 bases remaining between them. The CDR3 length is 13 residues. The CDR3 here is CASKQDVNTEAFF. CDR3 sequence (DNA): TGTGCCAGCAAACAGGACGTGAACACTGAAGCTTTCTTT.

The V gene is TRBV5-1, the J gene TRBJ2-1; 7 bases map to TRBD1. With 0 bases clipped from V and 6 bases from J, the junction kept 6 bases outside the gene matches. The CDR3 consists of 15 residues. Germline V gene data show CDR1 as SGHRS and CDR2 as YFSETQ. Written as DNA, the CDR3 is TGCGCCAGCAGCTTGGAGGGGGCCCCCTTCAATGAGCAGTTCTTC. Translated, it gives CASSLEGAPFNEQFF.

This rearrangement joins TRBV10-3 to TRBJ2-7; 8 bases are shared with TRBD2. CDR1 ENHRY and CDR2 SYGVKD come from the germline V gene. V shed 10 bases, J shed 2 bases, and the junction held 10 bases outside the gene matches. The CDR3 covers 14 residues. The CDR3 nucleotides are TGTGCCAGCGGGCAGCCGGGAGGGGCCTACGAGCAGTACTTC. It is translated as CASGQPGGAYEQYF.

The rearrangement uses TRBV23-1 and TRBJ1-3; D is possibly TRBD1 (5 bases). TRBV23-1 has ORF status, its function being uncertain. Trimming cost V 0 bases and J 0 bases, with 12 bases left between them. This CDR3 spans 17 amino acids. The CDR3 nucleotides are TGCGCCAGCAGTCAATCGGAGCAGGGAGGCTCTGGAAACACCATATATTTT. Amino acids: CASSQSEQGGSGNTIYF.

Regarding this clone: Other nucleotide sequences from this sample produce the same CDR3. This chain joins TRBV28 and TRBJ1-5, with TRBD1 matching 8 bases. The length of the CDR3 is 12 residues. Looked up from germline, CDR1 is MDHEN and CDR2 is SYDVKM. V gave up 8 bases and J gave up 4 bases; unmatched junction bases: 1. The CDR3 protein is CASWTGNQPQHF. In DNA form, the CDR3 reads TGTGCCAGCTGGACAGGGAATCAGCCCCAGCATTTT.

This chain links TRBV6-1 with TRBJ2-1; 14 bases align to TRBD2. This CDR3 is built from 14 residues. Unmatched junction bases numbered 8, after V lost 10 bases and J lost 9 bases. In germline, CDR1 is MNHNS, CDR2 SASEGT. DNA for the CDR3: TGTGCCACCCGACCGGGACTAGCGGGAGTTGAGCAGTTCTTC. Translation: CATRPGLAGVEQFF.

The chain combines TRBV2 with TRBJ2-7; no firm D call. Germline CDR1 reads SNHLY; CDR2 reads FYNNEI. The CDR3 contains 13 residues. V dropped 2 bases and J dropped 0 bases, with 5 bases sitting between them. CDR3 nucleotide sequence: TGTGCCAGCAGTGAACAGTTCTCCTACGAGCAGTACTTC. It is translated as CASSEQFSYEQYF.

The J gene is TRBJ2-3, the V gene TRBV10-3; D is possibly TRBD2 (5 bases). Germline values: CDR1 ENHRY, CDR2 SYGVKD. V lost 5 bases and J lost 4, with 13 bases in between. The CDR3 contains 14 residues. The CDR3, as DNA: TGTGCCATCAGTAACCGGGATAGGGCAGATACGCAGTATTTT. Residues: CAISNRDRADTQYF.